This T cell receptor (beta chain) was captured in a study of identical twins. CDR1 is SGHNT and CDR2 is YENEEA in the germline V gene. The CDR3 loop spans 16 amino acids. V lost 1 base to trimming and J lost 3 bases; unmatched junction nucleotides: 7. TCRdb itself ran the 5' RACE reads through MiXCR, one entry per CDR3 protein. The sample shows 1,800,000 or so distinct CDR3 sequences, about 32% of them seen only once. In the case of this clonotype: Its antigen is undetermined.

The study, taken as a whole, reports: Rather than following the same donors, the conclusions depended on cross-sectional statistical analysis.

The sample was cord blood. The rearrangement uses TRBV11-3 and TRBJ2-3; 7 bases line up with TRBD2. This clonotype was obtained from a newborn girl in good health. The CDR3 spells CASSLGGSGETDTQYF. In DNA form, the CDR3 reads TGTGCCAGCAGCTTAGGCGGGAGTGGGGAAACAGATACGCAGTATTTT.